This TCR beta chain derives from a study of T cell responses to AZD1222 COVID-19 vaccine. The CDR3 contains 15 residues. The germline CDR1 and CDR2 sequences are LGHDT and YNNKEL (reference sequence). V gave up 5 bases and J gave up 8 bases, with 21 bases separating them. Profiling relied on immunoSEQ multiplex PCR, and the TCRdb table lists in-frame clones only, not all of them. Among around 160,000 clones, about 91% were seen once, and the ten largest hold under 1.5%. The input for sequencing was peripheral blood, taken on day 0 of AZD1222 vaccination. The TCR was taken from an adult in good health. The chain has TRBV3-1 (or the pseudogene TRBV3-2) and TRBJ1-2; TRBD1 is a possible D gene (6 bases). In DNA, the CDR3 is TGTGCCAGCAGCGGGCTCGACAGGAGAGGGAGAGGCTACACCTTC. As protein: CASSGLDRRGRGYTF.